This T cell receptor (beta chain) derives from a study of post-analysis software for immune sequencing data. Study-wide results and caveats: The normalized Chao1 diversity of multiple sclerosis patients was significantly lower than that of controls.

About this clonotype itself: What it binds is not known.

TCR beta cDNA libraries included unique molecular identifiers. Via MiXCR, TCRdb re-called the PCR reads, giving one row per CDR3 protein. Of a few hundred thousand distinct CDR3 sequences detected, approximately 38% appear once; the ten largest clones hold 13%. This TCR was sampled from a girl aged 10 to 17 with multiple sclerosis. Material: blood.

The CDR3 sequence is CASSVGGTANQPQHF. CDR3 DNA: TGTGCCAGCAGTGTGGGGGGGACCGCCAATCAGCCCCAGCATTTT. The chain carries TRBV2 and TRBJ1-5, with D maybe TRBD1 (5 bases). Germline-derived CDR1 and CDR2 are SNHLY and FYNNEI. V shed 4 bases and J shed 3 bases, with 13 bases lying between them. The CDR3 runs to 15 residues. Together with reference TRBV2 and TRBJ1-5, the CDR3 gives the full variable domain: EPEVTQTPSHQVTQMGQEVILRCVPISNHLYFYWYRQILGQKVEFLVSFYNNEISEKSEIFDDQFSVERPDGSNFTLKIRSTKLEDSAMYFCASSVGGTANQPQHFGDGTRLSIL.